These T cell receptor beta chains were read from a single sample in a study of T cell clusters in autoimmune cytopenias. TCRdb re-called the multiplex PCR reads and gives one entry per CDR3 protein, without DNA. The repertoire table contains a few thousand distinct CDR3 sequences. Separately, the same data were catalogued under a study of T cell repertoires in aging, cancer and after chemotherapy.

The sequenced sample was peripheral blood. Source of these receptors: a human donor in good health. Each CDR3 is given with its conserved first and last residue. Fields, in order: clone size, V gene, J gene, CDR3 length, CDR3 protein. Only part of the rows carry a size: once, few, many, or a class if the clone is expanded.

.,TRBV5-4,TRBJ1-2,16,CASNLLGGGKGDGYTF
medium-sized,TRBV29-1,TRBJ1-2,11,CSVWDGDGYTF
.,TRBV7-9,TRBJ2-7,13,CASSLAGTYEQYF
medium-sized,TRBV4-2,TRBJ2-3,14,CASSQGQGIDTQYF
.,TRBV6-1,TRBJ1-1,14,CASTLRGRATEAFF
medium-sized,TRBV6-5,TRBJ1-4,13,CASRGSPWEKLFF
.,TRBV20-1,TRBJ2-1,13,CSVSRGTYNEQFF
medium-sized,TRBV7-6,TRBJ2-1,17,CASSLQSSGGTYNEQFF
medium-sized,TRBV24-1,TRBJ2-3,14,CATSESGGQDTQYF
.,TRBV19,TRBJ1-2,13,CASSGTTNYGYTF
medium-sized,TRBV27,TRBJ2-4,15,CASSSRGGQGNIQYF
medium-sized,TRBV5-4,TRBJ1-1,15,CASSPNEPGNTEAFF
medium-sized,TRBV5-6,TRBJ2-5,16,CASSLGGFGGQETQYF
.,TRBV20-1,TRBJ2-7,13,CSATDRVEYEQYF
.,TRBV6-5,TRBJ1-1,15,CASSPAERGVTEAFF
medium-sized,TRBV13,TRBJ2-4,15,CASSSAGGAKNIQYF
medium-sized,TRBV19,TRBJ2-3,11,CASSIWDTQYF
medium-sized,TRBV19,TRBJ1-1,15,CASSIYGGPNTEAFF
large,TRBV13,TRBJ2-2,14,CASSLDEAAGELFF
.,TRBV29-1,TRBJ2-1,12,CSVERTDNEQFF
medium-sized,TRBV11-1,TRBJ1-2,13,CASSYDRGYGYTF
.,TRBV6-5,TRBJ2-7,14,CASSTRNGSYEQYF
.,TRBV20-1,TRBJ2-1,12,CSATGPWDEQFF
medium-sized,TRBV19,TRBJ1-6,13,CASSSGGRSPLHF
medium-sized,TRBV6-2/TRBV6-3,TRBJ2-7,17,CASSSLSTSGVNNEQYF
.,TRBV18,TRBJ1-6,18,CASSPQRSGTGVNSPLHF
.,TRBV20-1,TRBJ2-1,16,CSALSTSGGSYNEQFF
.,TRBV24-1,TRBJ2-1,15,CATRGRGESYNEQFF
medium-sized,TRBV6-1,TRBJ1-2,14,CASILQGAGYGYTF
medium-sized,TRBV27,TRBJ1-1,14,CASSWALHNTEAFF
medium-sized,TRBV27,TRBJ2-1,15,CASRRSGGSNNEQFF
medium-sized,TRBV19,TRBJ1-5,14,CASSGTAYNQPQHF
medium-sized,TRBV19,TRBJ2-3,18,CASSTTSGGASSTDTQYF
medium-sized,TRBV6-5,TRBJ1-4,12,CASSRINEKLFF
.,TRBV6-4,TRBJ1-1,13,CASSEGGGTEAFF
medium-sized,TRBV15,TRBJ2-1,15,CATSLRGDYYNEQFF
medium-sized,TRBV7-2,TRBJ2-1,17,CASSPRGGGQRYNEQFF
medium-sized,TRBV27,TRBJ2-3,13,CAIGRTNTDTQYF
.,TRBV12-3/TRBV12-4,TRBJ1-2,14,CASSFRDRFYGYTF
medium-sized,TRBV5-4,TRBJ2-5,15,CASSIGTSGGKTQYF
medium-sized,TRBV19,TRBJ1-4,12,CASSELGEKLFF
.,TRBV6-5,TRBJ2-3,16,CASRIGLAGSTDTQYF
medium-sized,TRBV5-4,TRBJ2-1,14,CASSSGTGRDEQFF
medium-sized,TRBV6-1,TRBJ2-3,16,CASSLTGGGDTDTQYF
medium-sized,TRBV19,TRBJ2-4,15,CASSGVGSVKNIQYF
.,TRBV5-4,TRBJ2-6,16,CASSYRTGSGANVLTF
medium-sized,TRBV7-9,TRBJ1-5,12,CASSLDNQPQHF
medium-sized,TRBV6-5,TRBJ1-1,13,CASRLTGNTEAFF
.,TRBV11-1,TRBJ2-3,14,CASSLDRGPDTQYF
.,TRBV29-1,TRBJ1-2,14,CSVLPLTGNYGYTF
.,TRBV11-3,TRBJ2-2,12,CASSPRTGELFF
.,TRBV5-4,TRBJ1-2,14,CASSPGGFNYGYTF
medium-sized,TRBV5-6,TRBJ1-4,15,CASSSPGEANEKLFF